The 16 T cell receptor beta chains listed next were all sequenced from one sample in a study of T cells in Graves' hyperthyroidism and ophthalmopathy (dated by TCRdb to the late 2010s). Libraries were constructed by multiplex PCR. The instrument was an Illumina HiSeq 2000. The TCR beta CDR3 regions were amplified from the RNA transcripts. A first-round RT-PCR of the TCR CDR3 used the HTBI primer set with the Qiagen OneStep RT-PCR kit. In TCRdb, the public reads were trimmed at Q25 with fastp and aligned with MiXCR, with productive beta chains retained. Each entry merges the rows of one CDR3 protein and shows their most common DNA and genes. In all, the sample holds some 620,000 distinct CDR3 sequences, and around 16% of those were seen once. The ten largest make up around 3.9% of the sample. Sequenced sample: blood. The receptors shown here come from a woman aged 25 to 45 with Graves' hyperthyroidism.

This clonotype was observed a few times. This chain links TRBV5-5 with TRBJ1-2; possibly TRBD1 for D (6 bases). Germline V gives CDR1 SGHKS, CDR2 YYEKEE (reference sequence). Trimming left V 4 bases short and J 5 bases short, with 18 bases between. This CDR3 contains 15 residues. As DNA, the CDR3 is TGTGCCAGCAGCCCGATAGGGACATCCAATTATGGCTACACCTTC. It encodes CASSPIGTSNYGYTF.

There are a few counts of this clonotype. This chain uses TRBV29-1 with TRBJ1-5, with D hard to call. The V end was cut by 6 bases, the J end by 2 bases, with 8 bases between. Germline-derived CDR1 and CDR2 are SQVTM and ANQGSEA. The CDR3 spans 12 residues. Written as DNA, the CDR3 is TGCAGCGTAGGGCCGGGCAATCAGCCCCAGCATTTT. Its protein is CSVGPGNQPQHF.

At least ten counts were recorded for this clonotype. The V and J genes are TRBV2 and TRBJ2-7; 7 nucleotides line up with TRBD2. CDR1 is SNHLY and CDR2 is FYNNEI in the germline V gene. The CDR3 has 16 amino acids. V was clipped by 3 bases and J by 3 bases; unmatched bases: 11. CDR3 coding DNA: TGTGCCAGCAGTGATTTTTTCGGGAGGACTTTCTACGAGCAGTACTTC. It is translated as CASSDFFGRTFYEQYF.

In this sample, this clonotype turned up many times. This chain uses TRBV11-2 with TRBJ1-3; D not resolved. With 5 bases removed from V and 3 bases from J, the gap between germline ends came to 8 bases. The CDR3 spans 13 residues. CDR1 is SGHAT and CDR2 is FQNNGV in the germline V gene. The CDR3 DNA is TGTGCCAGCAGCACCAGTCTTGGAAACACCATATATTTT. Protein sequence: CASSTSLGNTIYF.

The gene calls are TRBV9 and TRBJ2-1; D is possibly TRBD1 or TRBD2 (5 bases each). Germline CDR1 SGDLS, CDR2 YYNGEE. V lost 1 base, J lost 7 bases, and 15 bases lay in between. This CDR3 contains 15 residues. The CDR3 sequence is CASSVTDSKGNEQFF. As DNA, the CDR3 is TGTGCCAGCAGCGTAACGGACTCCAAGGGGAATGAGCAGTTCTTC.

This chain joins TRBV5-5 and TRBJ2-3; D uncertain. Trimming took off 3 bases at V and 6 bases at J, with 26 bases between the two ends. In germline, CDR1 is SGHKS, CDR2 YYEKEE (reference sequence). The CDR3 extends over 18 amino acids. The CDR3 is CASSYRSDRTASSDTQYF. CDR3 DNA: TGTGCCAGCAGCTATCGTTCGGACCGGACGGCATCGAGCGATACGCAGTATTTT.

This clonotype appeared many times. CDR3 loop: CSVEKGLTEQYF. CDR3 in DNA: TGCAGCGTTGAGAAGGGATTGACCGAGCAGTACTTC. The chain recombines TRBV29-1 with TRBJ2-7; the D is unclear. The V end lost 3 bases, the J end lost 6 bases, and 12 bases lay between the germline ends. The germline V gene has CDR1 SQVTM and CDR2 ANQGSEA. The CDR3 runs 12 residues.

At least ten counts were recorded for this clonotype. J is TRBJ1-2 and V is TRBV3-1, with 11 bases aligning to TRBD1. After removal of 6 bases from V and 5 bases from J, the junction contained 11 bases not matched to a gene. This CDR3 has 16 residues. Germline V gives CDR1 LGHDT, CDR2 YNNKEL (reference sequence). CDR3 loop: CASRKSTDRGLYGYTF. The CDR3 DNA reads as TGTGCCAGCAGGAAATCCACGGACAGGGGGCTGTATGGCTACACCTTC. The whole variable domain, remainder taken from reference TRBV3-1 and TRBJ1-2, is DTAVSQTPKYLVTQMGNDKSIKCEQNLGHDTMYWYKQDSKKFLKIMFSYNNKELIINETVPNRFSPKSPDKAHLNLHINSLELGDSAVYFCASRKSTDRGLYGYTFGSGTRLTVV.

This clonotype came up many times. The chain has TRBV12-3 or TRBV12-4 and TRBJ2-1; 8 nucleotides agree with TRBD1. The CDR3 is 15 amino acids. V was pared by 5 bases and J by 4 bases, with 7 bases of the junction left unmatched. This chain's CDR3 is CASSLRQGTYNEQFF. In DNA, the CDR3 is TGTGCCAGCAGTCTAAGACAGGGGACGTACAATGAGCAGTTCTTC.

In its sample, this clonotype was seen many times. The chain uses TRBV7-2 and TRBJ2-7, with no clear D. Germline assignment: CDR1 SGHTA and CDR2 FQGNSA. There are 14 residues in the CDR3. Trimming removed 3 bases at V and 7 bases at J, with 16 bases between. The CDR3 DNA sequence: TGTGCCAGCAGCTTTTCACCTTCGGTGGGGGAGCAGTACTTC. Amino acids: CASSFSPSVGEQYF.

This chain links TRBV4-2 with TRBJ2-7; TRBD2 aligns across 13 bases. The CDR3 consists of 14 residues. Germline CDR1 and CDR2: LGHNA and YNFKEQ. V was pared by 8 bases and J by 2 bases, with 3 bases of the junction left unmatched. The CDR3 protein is CASHGTSGTYEQYF. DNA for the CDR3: TGTGCCAGCCATGGGACTAGCGGGACCTACGAGCAGTACTTC.

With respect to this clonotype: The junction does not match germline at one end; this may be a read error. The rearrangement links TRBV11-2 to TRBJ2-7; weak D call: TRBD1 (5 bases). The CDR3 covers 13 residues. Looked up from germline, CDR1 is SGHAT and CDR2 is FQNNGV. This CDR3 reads CASRYIGQMGQNF. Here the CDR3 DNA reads TGTGCCAGCAGGTACATTGGGCAAATGGGGCAGAACTTC.

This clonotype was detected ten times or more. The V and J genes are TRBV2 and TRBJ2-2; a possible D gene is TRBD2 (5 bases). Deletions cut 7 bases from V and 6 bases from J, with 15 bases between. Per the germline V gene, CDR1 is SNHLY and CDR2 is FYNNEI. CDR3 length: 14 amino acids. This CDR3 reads CASKPSPGPGELFF. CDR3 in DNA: TGTGCCAGCAAGCCTAGCCCCGGGCCCGGGGAGCTGTTTTTT.

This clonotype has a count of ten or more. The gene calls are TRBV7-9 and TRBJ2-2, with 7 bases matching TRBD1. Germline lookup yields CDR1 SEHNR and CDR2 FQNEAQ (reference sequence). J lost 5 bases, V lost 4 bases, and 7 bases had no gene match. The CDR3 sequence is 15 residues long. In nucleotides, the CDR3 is TGTGCCAGCAGCTCAGACAGGGCGTGGACCGGGGAGCTGTTTTTT. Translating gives CASSSDRAWTGELFF.

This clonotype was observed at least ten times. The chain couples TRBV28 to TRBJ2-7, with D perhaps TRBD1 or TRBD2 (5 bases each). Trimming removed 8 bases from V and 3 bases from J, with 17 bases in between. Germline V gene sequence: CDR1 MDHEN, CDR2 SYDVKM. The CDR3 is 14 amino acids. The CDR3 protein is CASSPPGRNYEQYF. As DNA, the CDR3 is TGTGCCAGCTCGCCTCCGGGACGGAACTACGAGCAGTACTTC.

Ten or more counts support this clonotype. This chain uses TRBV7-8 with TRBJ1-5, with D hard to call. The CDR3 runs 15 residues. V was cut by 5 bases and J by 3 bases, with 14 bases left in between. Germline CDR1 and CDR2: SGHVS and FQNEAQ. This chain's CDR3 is CASSLSRLINQPQHF. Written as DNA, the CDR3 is TGTGCCAGCAGCCTTTCTAGACTTATCAATCAGCCCCAGCATTTT.